What follows describes a single T cell receptor beta chain. Its specific antigen is unknown. No quality values exist for individual bases; no much larger clone is one base distant. The library was produced with 5' RACE. Sequencing was carried out with an Illumina HiSeq 2000. Template switching added a universal primer binding site, and the final cDNA carried a unique molecular identifier that allowed TCR cDNA molecules to be counted accurately. Specific primers in the conserved constant-segment region were used to synthesize first-strand cDNA for TCR alpha and beta chains. To control for contamination, each cDNA library was double barcoded with a SMART-Mk sample barcode plus Illumina barcodes. TruSeq adapter sequences and Illumina sample barcodes were added in two successive PCR steps. TCR alpha and beta cDNA libraries were sequenced on the Illumina HiSeq platform with custom primers. Concerning the study's data processing: MiGEC processed the raw reads to extract unique molecular identifiers, while MiXCR was used to determine the CDR3 positions. Recombination models were inferred per individual with the repgenHMM and IGoR tools using an EM algorithm. The tcR package in R was used for shared clonotype analysis, with sharing normalized by the product of cloneset sizes. Out-of-frame nonproductive sequences were analyzed to study raw recombination free of thymic and clonal selection effects. TCRdb reran the public reads through fastp at Q25 and MiXCR, keeping productive beta chains. Each entry is one CDR3 protein sequence, shown with its most common DNA and genes. The V and J calls reflect TCRdb's pipeline rather than the authors' work. The sample has around 510,000 distinct CDR3 sequences on record, more than 13% of them singletons. About 1% of the sample lies in the top ten.

The CDR3 runs 15 amino acids, cysteine and phenylalanine included. Only the CDR3 region is kept as DNA, spanning 45 bases read in frame from base 1. CDR1 SEHNR and CDR2 FQNEAQ were looked up in the germline V gene (reference sequence). At the junction V is shortened by 5 bases and J by 10 bases; bases outside the gene matches: 7. This entry belongs to a study of identical twins (dated by TCRdb to the mid-2010s). About the full investigation: The study deep-sequenced TCR alpha and beta repertoires from monozygotic twins, unrelated adults of various ages and cord blood to test whether fetal clonotypes persist. To rule out contamination, the twin experiments were replicated at different times with different library preparation protocols.

The research as a whole found: Abundant cord blood beta clonotypes carried fewer insertions; young adult naive repertoires showed a weaker similar trend, while memory repertoires showed none. In monozygotic twins, out-of-frame TCR alpha sharing was systematically underestimated by recombination models, although the models agreed with sharing between unrelated individuals. The excess sharing between twins in beta out-of-frame sequences was weaker because fewer shared sequences reduced the signal-to-noise ratio. Compared with coincidental sharing between unrelated individuals, out-of-frame TCR alpha sequences shared between twins showed an excess of sequences with low generation probability. Because the same donors could not be followed over many years, the conclusions relied on cross-sectional statistical analysis. Invariant T cells such as MAIT and iNKT could partly confound zero-insertion analyses, although diverse VJ usage argued against such confounding for most clonotypes.

Only healthy Caucasian donors were included. Three pairs of female monozygotic twins, all aged 18 to 29 years, were included in the twin cohort. Positive isolation kits from Invitrogen were used to isolate CD4+ and CD8+ T cell populations. A further study also used this sample, focusing on yellow fever vaccine responses in identical twins. The second source states: The authors reported that the T cell response to vaccination in identical twins appeared partly convergent and partly personalized. The study precisely tracked vaccine-responding T cell clones in identical twins.

This receptor was taken from a woman between 18 and 30 years old in good health. The specimen was CD4+ T cells sorted from blood. The chain is made from TRBV7-9 and TRBJ1-6; TRBD1 fits 11 bases in the junction. Read as DNA, the sequence is TGTGCCAGCAGCACCTGGACAGGGGGCGAATCACCCCTCCACTTT. It codes for CASSTWTGGESPLHF.